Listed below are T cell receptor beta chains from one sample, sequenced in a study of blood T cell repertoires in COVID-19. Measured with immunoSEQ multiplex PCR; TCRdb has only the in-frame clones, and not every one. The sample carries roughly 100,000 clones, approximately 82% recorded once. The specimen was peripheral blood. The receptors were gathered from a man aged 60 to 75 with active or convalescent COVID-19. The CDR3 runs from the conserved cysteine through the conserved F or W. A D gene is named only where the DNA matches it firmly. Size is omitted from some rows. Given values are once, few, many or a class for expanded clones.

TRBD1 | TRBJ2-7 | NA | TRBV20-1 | TGCAGTGCTAGTCAATACAGGGGGTCCTACGAGCAGTACTTC | CSASQYRGSYEQYF
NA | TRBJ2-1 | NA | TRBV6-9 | TGTGCCAGCAGTTCCGGGATCCGAAAGAATGAGCAGTTCTTC | CASSSGIRKNEQFF
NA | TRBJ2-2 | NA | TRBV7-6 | TGTGCCAGCAGCTCTCAGGGAATGGGCGGGGAGCTGTTTTTT | CASSSQGMGGELFF
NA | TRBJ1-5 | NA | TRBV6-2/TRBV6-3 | TGTGCCAGCAGTTTACAGGGTCGGCAGCCCCAGCATTTT | CASSLQGRQPQHF
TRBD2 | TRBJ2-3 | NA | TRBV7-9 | TGTGCCAGCGGCCCTAGCGGGGCTAGCACAGATACGCAGTATTTT | CASGPSGASTDTQYF
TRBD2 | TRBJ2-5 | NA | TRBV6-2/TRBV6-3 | TGTGCCAGCAGTTACGGGGGGGGAGGGATTGGAGAGACCCAGTACTTC | CASSYGGGGIGETQYF
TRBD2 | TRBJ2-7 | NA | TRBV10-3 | TGTGCCATCAGTGGTTTTAGCGGGTCGAGCTACGAGCAGTACTTC | CAISGFSGSSYEQYF
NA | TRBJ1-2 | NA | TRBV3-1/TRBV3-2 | TGTGCCAGCAGCCCCCTTTCAGGGGATTCGGGCTATGGCTACACCTTC | CASSPLSGDSGYGYTF
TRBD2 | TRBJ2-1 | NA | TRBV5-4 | TGTGCCAGCAGCTTTGGCGTGGGACTAGGACCCTCCAATGAGCAGTTCTTC | CASSFGVGLGPSNEQFF
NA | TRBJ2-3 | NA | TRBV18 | TGTGCCAGCTCACCATCTCGCGGGGATACGCAGTATTTT | CASSPSRGDTQYF
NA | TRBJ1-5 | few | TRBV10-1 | TGCGCCAGCAGGTGTCAGGGGATTAAGAGCAATCAGCCCCAGCATTTT | CASRCQGIKSNQPQHF
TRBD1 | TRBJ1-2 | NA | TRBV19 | TGTGCCAGTTCCGGGACAGGGGGCGCTTGGGGCTACACCTTC | CASSGTGGAWGYTF
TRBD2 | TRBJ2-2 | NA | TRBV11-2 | TGTGCCAGCATTCTATTCGGACTAGCGGCAAACACCGGGGAGCTGTTTTTT | CASILFGLAANTGELFF
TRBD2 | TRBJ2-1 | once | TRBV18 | TGTGCCAGCTCACTGACTAGCTGGAATGAGCAGTTCTTC | CASSLTSWNEQFF
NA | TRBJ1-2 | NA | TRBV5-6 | TGTGCCAGCAGTCTGGGCAGGGCAGGTTCGGGCTACACCTTC | CASSLGRAGSGYTF
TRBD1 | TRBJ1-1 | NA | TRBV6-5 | TGTGCCAGCAGGGGGGACAGGGGTGACACTGAAGCTTTCTTT | CASRGDRGDTEAFF
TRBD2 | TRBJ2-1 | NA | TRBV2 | TGTGCCACCCTTCTAAGCGGGAGTTGGGACAATGAGCAGTTCTTC | CATLLSGSWDNEQFF
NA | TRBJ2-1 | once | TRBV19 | TGTGCCAGTAGGGTCGGGGATTCCTACAATGAGCAGTTCTTC | CASRVGDSYNEQFF
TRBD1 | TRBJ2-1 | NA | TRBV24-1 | TGTGCCACCAGCGATAATCCGGACAGGCAGCAGTTCTTC | CATSDNPDRQQFF
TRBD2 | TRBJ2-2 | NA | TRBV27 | TGTGCCAGCAGCCCGAGCGGGATCGGGGAGCTGTTTTTT | CASSPSGIGELFF
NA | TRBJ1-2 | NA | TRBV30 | TGTGCCTGGAGTCCCGACACCCACTATGGCTACACCTTC | CAWSPDTHYGYTF
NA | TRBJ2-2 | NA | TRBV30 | TGTGCCTGGAGTGTACAGAACACCGGGGAGCTGTTTTTT | CAWSVQNTGELFF
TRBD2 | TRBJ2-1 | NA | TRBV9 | TGTGCCAGCAGCGTAGCTGGGACTAGGGCCTACAATGAGCAGTTCTTC | CASSVAGTRAYNEQFF
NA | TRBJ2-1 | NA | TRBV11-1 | TGTGCCATTTCCCCTGGCGGGTCCTACAATGAGCAGTTCTTC | CAISPGGSYNEQFF
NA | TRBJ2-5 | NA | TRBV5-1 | TGCGCCAGCAGCTTGGACAGGGAAGGAGAGACCCAGTACTTC | CASSLDREGETQYF
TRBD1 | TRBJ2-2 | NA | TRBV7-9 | TGTGCCAGCAGCGCGGCCAGATTAGGGGGACAGAAAATACCCGGGGAGCTGTTTTTT | CASSAARLGGQKIPGELFF
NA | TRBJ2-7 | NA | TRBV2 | TGTGCCAGCCGAGCCTCTATTGGCGAGCAGTACTTC | CASRASIGEQYF
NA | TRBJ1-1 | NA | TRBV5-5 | TGTGCCAGCAGCATACTACAGGGAGGGGACACTGAAGCTTTCTTT | CASSILQGGDTEAFF
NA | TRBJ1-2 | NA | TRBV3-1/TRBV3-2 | TGTGCCAGCAGCCGAGAACTGGGAGGGGATCGGTACTATGGCTACACCTTC | CASSRELGGDRYYGYTF
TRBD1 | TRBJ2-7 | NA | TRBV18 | TGTGCCAGCTCACAGGGGGACAGGGGTCGGGAGCAGTACTTC | CASSQGDRGREQYF
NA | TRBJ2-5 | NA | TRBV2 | TGTGCCAGCAGTGAAGTCCAACAAGAGACCCAGTACTTC | CASSEVQQETQYF
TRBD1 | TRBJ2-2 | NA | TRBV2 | TGTGCCAGCAGTTGGGACAGAACGACCGGGGAGCTGTTTTTT | CASSWDRTTGELFF
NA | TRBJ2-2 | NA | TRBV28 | TGTGCCAGCAGCCCCCTAGGAGAGTCCGGGGAGCTGTTTTTT | CASSPLGESGELFF
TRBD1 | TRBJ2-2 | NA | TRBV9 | TGTGCCAGCAGCGTCAGTCCCGGGACAGGGGTGTCCGGGGAGCTGTTTTTT | CASSVSPGTGVSGELFF
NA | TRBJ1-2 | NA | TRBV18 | TGTGCCAGCTCGGAGGAGAGCAGGCGAGATTTCTATGGCTACACCTTC | CASSEESRRDFYGYTF
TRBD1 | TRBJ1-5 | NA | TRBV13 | TGTGCCAGCAGCCTTCCAGTTAGCGGGACAGGGTTCCAGCCCCAGCATTTT | CASSLPVSGTGFQPQHF
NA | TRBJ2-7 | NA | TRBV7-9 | TGTGCCAGCAGCCTTGAGGACGAGCAGTACTTC | CASSLEDEQYF
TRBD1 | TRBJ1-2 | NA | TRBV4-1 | TGCGCCAGCAGCCCGACAGGGGCGAACACCTATGGCTACACCTTC | CASSPTGANTYGYTF
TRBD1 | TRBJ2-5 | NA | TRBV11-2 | TGTGCCAGCAGCTTAGATTACAGGGGAATCCAAGAGACCCAGTACTTC | CASSLDYRGIQETQYF
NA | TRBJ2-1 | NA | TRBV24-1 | TGTGCCACCGGCCCTTGGGGGGGCAGCTCCTACAATGAGCAGTTCTTC | CATGPWGGSSYNEQFF